This T cell receptor (beta chain) was recorded in a study of shared clonotypes between healthy human individuals. Whole-study findings and limits: Incomplete sequencing of sorted subsets was indicated by rarefaction despite large depth. Sample collection involved blood only; tissue repertoires are likely different.

Of note for this clone: Antigen: not known.

Naive CD8 cells, CD45RO-negative and positively selected for CCR7, excluded terminally differentiated effector memory CD45RA+ cells. Free of recent acute infections or vaccinations, the donors were healthy HIV-negative adults. The protocol was immunoSEQ multiplex PCR, while the TCRdb copy is restricted to in-frame clones and leaves out a portion. Of 2 million to 2.5 million clones listed, about 95% are singletons. Trimming shortened V by 1 base and J by 0 bases, and 7 bases separated the two germline ends. The CDR3 length is 15 residues. Germline V lookup: CDR1 MNHNS, CDR2 SASEGT. The sequencing input was naive CD8+ T cells sorted from blood. The chain carries TRBV6-1 and TRBJ2-1; D is possibly TRBD1 (6 bases). The TCR sequence derives from a man younger than 35 in good health. CDR3 sequence (DNA): TGTGCCAGCAGTGAAGAGGACAGCTCCTACAATGAGCAGTTCTTC. Residues: CASSEEDSSYNEQFF.